The clone carrying this T cell receptor beta chain was seen more than once but under ten times. Its antigen is currently unknown. This CDR3 is built from 15 residues. Germline V gene sequence: CDR1 MDHEN, CDR2 SYDVKM. V shed 5 bases, J shed 2 bases, and the junction held 5 bases outside the gene matches. The time point is: patch test 3, about 24 weeks after DPC sensitization. Described treatment: therapeutic diphenylcyclopropenone sensitization with weekly scalp DPC. The data stem from a study of human T cells and chemical hapten exposure. Study-wide results and caveats: TCRs exceeding 1 in 1000 frequency stayed unchanged with DPC sensitization.

TCRdb fed the RACE reads into MiXCR, producing one record per CDR3 protein. This table holds 80,000 to 100,000 distinct CDR3 sequences, 25% to 30% found once. The source was whole blood, collected in connection with sensitization to the hapten diphenylcyclopropenone (DPC). The source is a man aged 35-49 years with alopecia areata. Some clones in this sample may be carry-over from other donors' samples. The chain recombines TRBV28 with TRBJ2-3; 9 nucleotides align to TRBD2. The chain's CDR3 is CASSGRLAATDTQYF. CDR3 sequence (DNA): TGTGCCAGCAGTGGGAGACTAGCGGCCACAGATACGCAGTATTTT.